Below are 13 T cell receptor beta chains sequenced from a single sample in a study of cytomegalovirus exposure and HLA in healthy donors. PCR was performed using 60 Vbeta and 13 Jbeta primers. Sequencing used immunoSEQ multiplex PCR; TCRdb keeps in-frame clones, though not all of them. The table lists around 130,000 clones, 66% of them singletons, with over 1.5% in the top ten. Sample: PBMCs. These receptors came from a man younger than 35 in good health and CMV-seronegative.

The V and J genes are TRBV18 and TRBJ1-4, with D tentatively TRBD1 (5 bases). There are 15 residues in the CDR3. From germline, CDR1 is KGHSH and CDR2 LQKENI. The V and J ends lost 4 bases and 10 bases respectively, with 19 bases between them. The CDR3 DNA sequence: TGTGCCAGCTCACTCACGGGACTCCCCTCGGGAAAACTGTTTTTT. This codes for CASSLTGLPSGKLFF.

In its sample, this clone was seen a few times. The rearrangement joins TRBV5-6 to TRBJ2-5; 7 bases fit TRBD1. Germline V gene data show CDR1 as SGHDT and CDR2 as YYEEEE. V lost 5 bases to trimming and J lost 5 bases; unmatched junction nucleotides: 12. The CDR3 is 15 residues long. CDR3 coding DNA: TGTGCCAGCAGGGGGCTCGACAGGGTGAAGGAGACCCAGTACTTC. This sequence encodes CASRGLDRVKETQYF.

This clone was seen once. This sample includes further DNA sequences coding for the same CDR3. The chain joins TRBV6-6 to TRBJ1-5, with TRBD1 as a possible D gene (5 bases). Trimming left V 4 bases short and J 0 bases short, with 10 bases between. The CDR3 runs to 15 residues. Germline CDR1 and CDR2: MNHNY and SVGAGI (reference sequence). CDR3 amino acids: CASSLDSYSNQPQHF. The CDR3 bases are TGTGCCAGCAGTTTAGACAGTTATAGCAATCAGCCCCAGCATTTT.

The chain employs TRBV6-5 and TRBJ2-7; the match to TRBD1 covers 7 bases. The trim removed 0 bases at V and 3 bases at J, leaving 5 bases unmatched. The germline gives CDR1 MNHEY, CDR2 SVGAGI. This CDR3 contains 15 residues. For the CDR3, the DNA is TGTGCCAGCAGTTACTCTGGGGGACAGCACTACGAGCAGTACTTC. This sequence encodes CASSYSGGQHYEQYF.

This clone was seen just once. CDR3 nucleotides: TGTGCCAGCAGTTTAGCGGATTCCTACAATGAGCAGTTCTTC. This translates into CASSLADSYNEQFF. The V and J genes are TRBV27 and TRBJ2-1; no reliable D call. CDR1 is MNHEY and CDR2 is SMNVEV in the germline V gene (reference sequence). V lost 2 bases and J lost 1, with 6 bases in between. The CDR3 consists of 14 residues.

V is TRBV30 and J is TRBJ1-5, with D hard to call. CDR1 is GTSNPN and CDR2 is SVGIG in the germline V gene (reference sequence). Trimming left V 1 base short and J 3 bases short, with 13 bases between. The CDR3 contains 15 residues. The CDR3 loop is CAWSGTAGSNQPQHF. CDR3 coding DNA: TGTGCCTGGAGTGGTACAGCAGGCTCCAATCAGCCCCAGCATTTT. Using reference TRBV30 and TRBJ1-5 for the parts outside the CDR3, the full variable domain is SQTIHQWPATLVQPVGSPLSLECTVEGTSNPNLYWYRQAAGRGLQLLFYSVGIGQISSEVPQNLSASRPQDRQFILSSKKLLLSDSGFYLCAWSGTAGSNQPQHFGDGTRLSIL.

The chain links TRBV5-6 to TRBJ1-6, with 9 bases lining up with TRBD1. The trim removed 3 bases at V and 3 bases at J, leaving 10 bases unmatched. There are 18 residues in the CDR3. The germline V gene has CDR1 SGHDT and CDR2 YYEEEE. The CDR3 DNA reads TGTGCCAGCAGCTCCCAAAGACAGGGGGGGATCTATAATTCACCCCTCCACTTT. It yields the protein CASSSQRQGGIYNSPLHF.

The chain has TRBV5-1 and TRBJ2-1; D is undetermined. CDR3 size: 14 residues. Trimming shortened V by 0 bases and J by 4 bases, and 8 bases separated the two germline ends. Germline V lookup: CDR1 SGHRS, CDR2 YFSETQ. CDR3 loop: CASSLDGRYNEQFF. For the CDR3, the DNA is TGCGCCAGCAGCTTGGATGGTAGATACAATGAGCAGTTCTTC. The whole variable domain, filled in from reference TRBV5-1 and TRBJ2-1, reads KAGVTQTPRYLIKTRGQQVTLSCSPISGHRSVSWYQQTPGQGLQFLFEYFSETQRNKGNFPGRFSGRQFSNSRSEMNVSTLELGDSALYLCASSLDGRYNEQFFGPGTRLTVL.

This chain joins TRBV29-1 and TRBJ2-3, with D maybe TRBD1 (6 bases). The germline V gene encodes CDR1 SQVTM and CDR2 ANQGSEA. Trimming removed 6 bases from V and 4 bases from J, with 17 bases in between. The CDR3 length is 14 residues. CDR3 sequence (DNA): TGCAGCGTCTCAGGGGTAGGGAGCGCAGATACGCAGTATTTT. This gives the protein CSVSGVGSADTQYF.

In this sample, this clone turned up a few times. The V and J genes are TRBV7-8 and TRBJ1-1, with a weak D call TRBD1 (6 bases). Germline V lookup: CDR1 SGHVS, CDR2 FQNEAQ. V was cut by 4 bases and J by 4 bases, with 16 bases left in between. The length of the CDR3 is 15 residues. The CDR3 spells CASSSSTGMRTEAFF. The DNA for the CDR3 is TGTGCCAGCAGCTCATCAACAGGGATGCGCACTGAAGCTTTCTTT.

The chain combines TRBV11-2 with TRBJ2-3; 10 bases match TRBD2. The CDR3 extends over 16 amino acids. CDR1 SGHAT and CDR2 FQNNGV come from the germline V gene. The ends lost 5 bases at V and 1 base at J; junction bases unmatched: 6. The CDR3 coding sequence is TGTGCCAGCAGCCCTGTAGCGGGGGGAGGCACAGATACGCAGTATTTT. The encoded protein is CASSPVAGGGTDTQYF.

V usage is TRBV29-1 and J usage is TRBJ2-7; D may be TRBD2 (5 bases). The CDR3 extends over 13 amino acids. V was trimmed by 3 bases and J by 1 base, leaving 10 bases between them. Germline V gene data show CDR1 as SQVTM and CDR2 as ANQGSEA. CDR3 in amino acids: CSVDGPGSYEQYF. CDR3 nucleotide sequence: TGCAGCGTTGACGGGCCGGGATCCTACGAGCAGTACTTC.

The rearrangement joins TRBV19 to TRBJ2-3; the match to TRBD1 covers 8 bases. V shed 7 bases, J shed 2 bases, and the junction held 5 bases outside the gene matches. This CDR3 spans 14 amino acids. Per germline, CDR1 LNHDA and CDR2 SQIVND (reference sequence). The CDR3 bases are TGTGCCAGTAAAGGGGACAGGCTCACAGATACGCAGTATTTT. Translation: CASKGDRLTDTQYF.